Below, 20 T cell receptor beta chains from the same sample are listed, as sequenced in a study of T-cell memory formation after mild COVID-19. TCRdb recomputed calls from the 5' RACE reads with MiXCR, one row per CDR3 protein. The table records around 390,000 distinct CDR3 sequences, about 15% of them present only once. The specimen sequenced was PBMCs or a T cell subset sorted from them (not recorded which). The receptors here all came from a man aged 18 to 30 who had mild COVID-19 (a few samples of this study predate the infection). Cell type and time point are not known.

This CDR3 reads CASSDRYRGDQETQYF. The CDR3 coding sequence is TGTGCCAGCAGTGATCGGTACAGGGGGGACCAAGAGACCCAGTACTTC. The rearrangement links TRBV2 to TRBJ2-5; 8 bases are a match to TRBD1. The length of the CDR3 is 16 residues. V was pared by 3 bases and J by 0 bases, with 6 bases of the junction left unmatched. Germline V gene sequence: CDR1 SNHLY, CDR2 FYNNEI.

V gene TRBV6-5 combines with J gene TRBJ2-1; D is uncertain. The germline gives CDR1 MNHEY, CDR2 SVGAGI. CDR3 length: 15 amino acids. V was pared by 8 bases and J by 2 bases, with 16 bases between. The CDR3 region is CASSPAGSAYNEQFF. In DNA form, the CDR3 reads TGTGCCAGCTCCCCCGCCGGGTCGGCCTACAATGAGCAGTTCTTC.

V gene TRBV29-1 combines with J gene TRBJ2-7; 8 bases line up with TRBD2. Germline lookup yields CDR1 SQVTM and CDR2 ANQGSEA. The J segment lost 2 bases and the V segment lost 7 bases, leaving 7 bases of the junction unmatched. CDR3 length: 13 amino acids. The CDR3 DNA reads as TGCAGCGCGGCCCTAGCGGGCCCCTACGAGCAGTACTTC. Residues: CSAALAGPYEQYF.

The rearrangement joins TRBV7-9 to TRBJ2-3, with D perhaps being TRBD1 or TRBD2 (6 bases each). This CDR3 spans 16 amino acids. Germline CDR1 is SEHNR and CDR2 is FQNEAQ (reference sequence). V lost 5 bases, J lost 3 bases, and 18 bases lay in between. The CDR3 is CASSPPGGGITDTQYF. CDR3 nucleotides: TGTGCCAGCAGCCCCCCAGGAGGGGGTATAACAGATACGCAGTATTTT.

This clonotype has a handful of counts. The V and J genes are TRBV5-6 and TRBJ1-4; D is unresolved. Trimming removed 4 bases at V and 13 bases at J, with 11 bases between. In germline, CDR1 is SGHDT, CDR2 YYEEEE. The CDR3 consists of 11 residues. CDR3 sequence reads: CASSRGWGLFF. In DNA, the CDR3 is TGTGCCAGCAGCCGCGGATGGGGACTGTTTTTT. The full variable domain, with the rest looked up from reference TRBV5-6 and TRBJ1-4, is DAGVTQSPTHLIKTRGQQVTLRCSPKSGHDTVSWYQQALGQGPQFIFQYYEEEERQRGNFPDRFSGHQFPNYSSELNVNALLLGDSALYLCASSRGWGLFFGSGTQLSVL.

This clonotype was seen a handful of times. The chain is built from TRBV12-3 or TRBV12-4 and TRBJ2-3; 11 bases are shared with TRBD2. The V segment lost 3 bases and the J segment 9 bases; nucleotides outside the gene matches: 8. CDR3 size: 15 residues. The DNA of the CDR3 is TGTGCCAGCAGTTTGGTGGGGCTAGCGGGGGGCACGCAGTATTTT. It translates to CASSLVGLAGGTQYF.

This clonotype occurred a few times. CDR3 sequence: CSARRPNTEAFF. The CDR3 DNA is TGCAGTGCTAGAAGGCCGAACACTGAAGCTTTCTTT. The chain has TRBV20-1 and TRBJ1-1; D not certain. V lost 2 bases and J lost 1, with 5 bases in between. Germline V gene data show CDR1 as DFQATT and CDR2 as SNEGSKA (reference sequence). The CDR3 runs to 12 residues.

This clonotype was found many times. The chain is built from TRBV9 and TRBJ2-2; the match to TRBD2 covers 7 bases. The CDR3 spans 12 residues. V gave up 0 bases and J gave up 11 bases; unmatched junction bases: 1. From germline, CDR1 is SGDLS and CDR2 YYNGEE. This chain's CDR3 is CASSVAGGELFF. The CDR3 nucleotides are TGTGCCAGCAGCGTAGCGGGGGGAGAGCTGTTTTTT. Based on the CDR3 plus reference TRBV9 and TRBJ2-2, the full variable domain is DSGVTQTPKHLITATGQRVTLRCSPRSGDLSVYWYQQSLDQGLQFLIQYYNGEERAKGNILERFSAQQFPDLHSELNLSSLELGDSALYFCASSVAGGELFFGEGSRLTVL.

This clonotype was recorded a few times. The V call is TRBV7-6, the J call TRBJ2-4; D is undetermined. V lost 5 bases and J 10 bases, leaving 12 bases between the germline ends. The germline V gene has CDR1 SGHVS and CDR2 FNYEAQ. This CDR3 spans 12 amino acids. CDR3 amino acids: CASSPSGRIQYF. The CDR3 DNA sequence: TGTGCCAGCAGCCCCTCGGGTCGGATTCAGTACTTC.

Note on this clonotype: Relative to the germline gene, one junction end is altered; a read error may explain this. The chain links TRBV27 to TRBJ2-2; TRBD2 is a possible D gene (7 bases). The length of the CDR3 is 14 residues. Germline V CDR1 and CDR2: MNHEY, SMNVEV (reference sequence). The CDR3 bases are TGTGCCAGCAGGGCGGGGGCGAAGACCGGGGAGCTGTTTTTT. Translating gives CASRAGAKTGELFF.

This clonotype was counted a few times. The chain carries TRBV7-2 and TRBJ2-7; possible D gene TRBD1, 6 bases. V gave up 2 bases and J gave up 2 bases, with 13 bases separating them. The CDR3 contains 15 residues. Germline V lookup: CDR1 SGHTA, CDR2 FQGNSA. CDR3 sequence: CASSLSGAGTYEQYF. The DNA for the CDR3 is TGTGCCAGCAGCTTATCAGGGGCCGGCACCTACGAGCAGTACTTC.

This clonotype has at least ten counts. The J gene is TRBJ2-1, the V gene TRBV11-2, with 11 bases identical to TRBD2. The germline V gene encodes CDR1 SGHAT and CDR2 FQNNGV. The V segment lost 3 bases and the J segment 5 bases; nucleotides outside the gene matches: 3. The CDR3 has 15 amino acids. The CDR3 bases are TGTGCCAGCAGCTTGCTAGCGGGGGGCGACAATGAGCAGTTCTTC. It encodes CASSLLAGGDNEQFF.

J is TRBJ2-1 and V is TRBV2, with D perhaps given as TRBD1 or TRBD2 (5 bases each). Germline V gives CDR1 SNHLY, CDR2 FYNNEI. Trimming removed 6 bases from V and 12 bases from J, with 12 bases in between. The CDR3 totals 11 residues. CDR3 sequence: CASRGSGTQFF. CDR3 DNA: TGTGCCAGCAGAGGTTCGGGGACGCAGTTCTTC. The complete variable domain, with remaining parts taken from reference TRBV2 and TRBJ2-1, reads EPEVTQTPSHQVTQMGQEVILRCVPISNHLYFYWYRQILGQKVEFLVSFYNNEISEKSEIFDDQFSVERPDGSNFTLKIRSTKLEDSAMYFCASRGSGTQFFGPGTRLTVL.

The chain uses TRBV6-5 and TRBJ1-5; D perhaps matches TRBD1 (5 bases). Deletions cut 6 bases from V and 5 bases from J, with 11 bases between. Germline CDR1 is MNHEY and CDR2 is SVGAGI. This CDR3 comprises 13 residues. CDR3 DNA sequence: TGTGCCAGCAGCCCGACAGACTATCAGCCCCAGCATTTT. It translates to CASSPTDYQPQHF.

This clonotype has just a few counts. This chain connects TRBV7-6 to TRBJ2-3, with TRBD1 matching 8 bases. CDR1 and CDR2 (germline): SGHVS, FNYEAQ. The CDR3 loop spans 22 amino acids. The V gene end was trimmed by 5 bases and the J gene end by 7 bases; junction bases not matched to a gene: 32. CDR3 coding DNA: TGTGCCAGCAGCGCATCTTCCCCCTGGACAGGGATGGTGTCGAGGTTGGGCAATACGCAGTATTTT. Protein: CASSASSPWTGMVSRLGNTQYF. Based on the CDR3 plus reference TRBV7-6 and TRBJ2-3, the full variable domain is GAGVSQSPRYKVTKRGQDVALRCDPISGHVSLYWYRQALGQGPEFLTYFNYEAQQDKSGLPNDRFSAERPEGSISTLTIQRTEQRDSAMYRCASSASSPWTGMVSRLGNTQYFGPGTRLTVL.

In this sample, this clonotype turned up a few times. V and J are TRBV6-1 and TRBJ2-1, with 11 bases identical to TRBD2. The CDR3 sequence is 17 residues long. V was clipped by 0 bases and J by 10 bases; unmatched bases: 11. Germline V gene data show CDR1 as MNHNS and CDR2 as SASEGT. CDR3 amino acids: CASSEARLAGTWMEQFF. The DNA of the CDR3 is TGTGCCAGCAGTGAAGCGAGACTAGCGGGGACCTGGATGGAGCAGTTCTTC.

The genes are TRBV11-2 and TRBJ1-2; no definite D call. V gave up 0 bases and J gave up 6 bases, with 8 bases separating them. The V gene's germline CDR1 is SGHAT and CDR2 FQNNGV. The length of the CDR3 is 13 residues. The CDR3 sequence: CASSLDRRDGYTF. In nucleotides, the CDR3 is TGTGCCAGCAGCTTAGATCGGAGGGATGGCTACACCTTC.

The chain couples TRBV6-2 or TRBV6-3 to TRBJ2-7; no clear D. V gave up 6 bases and J gave up 1 base, with 13 bases separating them. The CDR3 runs to 14 residues. Germline-derived CDR1 and CDR2 are MNHEY and SVGEGT. The chain's CDR3 is CASRNPWGSYEQYV. The CDR3 DNA is TGTGCCAGCAGAAACCCCTGGGGTTCCTACGAGCAGTACGTC.

The chain links TRBV12-3 or TRBV12-4 to TRBJ1-1; TRBD1 matches at 7 bases. The CDR3 length is 14 residues. V dropped 5 bases and J dropped 5; count of bases not matched to a gene: 8. The CDR3 DNA is TGTGCCAGCAGTGCGCAGGGGGTACGTACTGAAGCTTTCTTT. It is translated as CASSAQGVRTEAFF.

This clonotype was observed a handful of times. The V gene is TRBV29-1, the J gene TRBJ1-4; D gene uncertain. CDR3 length: 13 amino acids. Germline CDR1 is SQVTM and CDR2 is ANQGSEA. The V end lost 6 bases, the J end lost 10 bases, and 18 bases lay between the germline ends. The CDR3 reads CSVILGVNRKLFF. In nucleotides, the CDR3 is TGCAGCGTAATCCTCGGGGTGAACAGAAAACTGTTTTTT.